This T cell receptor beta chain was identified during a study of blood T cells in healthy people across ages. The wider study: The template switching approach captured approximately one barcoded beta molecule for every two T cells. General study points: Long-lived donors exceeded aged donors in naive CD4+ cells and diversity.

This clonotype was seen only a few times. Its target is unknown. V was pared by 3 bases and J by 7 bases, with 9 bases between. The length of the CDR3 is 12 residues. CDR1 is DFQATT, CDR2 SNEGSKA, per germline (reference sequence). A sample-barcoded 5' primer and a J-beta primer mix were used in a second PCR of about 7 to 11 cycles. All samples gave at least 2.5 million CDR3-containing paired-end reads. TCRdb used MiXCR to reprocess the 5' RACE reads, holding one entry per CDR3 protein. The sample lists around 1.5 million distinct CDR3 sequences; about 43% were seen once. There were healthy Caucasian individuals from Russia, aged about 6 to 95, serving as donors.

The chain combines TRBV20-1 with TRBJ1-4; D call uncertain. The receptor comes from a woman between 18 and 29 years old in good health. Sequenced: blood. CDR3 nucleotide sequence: TGCAGTGCTAGCGCCGGCCCTGAAAAACTGTTTTTT. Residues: CSASAGPEKLFF.